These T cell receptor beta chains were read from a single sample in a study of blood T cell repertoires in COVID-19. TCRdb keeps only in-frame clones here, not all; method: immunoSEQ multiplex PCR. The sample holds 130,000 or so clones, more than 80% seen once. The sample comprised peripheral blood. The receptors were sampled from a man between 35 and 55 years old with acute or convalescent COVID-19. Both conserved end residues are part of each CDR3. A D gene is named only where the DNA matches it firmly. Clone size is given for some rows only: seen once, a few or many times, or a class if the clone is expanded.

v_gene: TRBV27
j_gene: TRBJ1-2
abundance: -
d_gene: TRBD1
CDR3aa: CATGPDRVRGYTF
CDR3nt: TGTGCCACCGGACCGGACAGGGTGCGCGGCTACACCTTC

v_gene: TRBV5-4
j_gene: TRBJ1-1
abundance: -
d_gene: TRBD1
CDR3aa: CASSTITQGADTEAFF
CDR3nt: TGTGCCAGCAGTACAATAACACAGGGGGCTGACACTGAAGCTTTCTTT

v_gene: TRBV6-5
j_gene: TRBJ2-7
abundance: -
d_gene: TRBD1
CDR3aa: CASRSGQGAYEQYF
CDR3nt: TGTGCCAGCAGATCGGGACAGGGGGCCTACGAGCAGTACTTC

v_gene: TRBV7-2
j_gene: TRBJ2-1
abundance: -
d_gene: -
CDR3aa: CASRGSSYNEQFF
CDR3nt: TGTGCCAGCAGAGGGAGCTCCTACAATGAGCAGTTCTTC

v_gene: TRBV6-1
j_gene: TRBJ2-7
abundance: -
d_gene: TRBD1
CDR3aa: CASSGTGGRKFDEQYF
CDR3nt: TGTGCCAGCAGTGGGACAGGCGGCCGGAAATTCGACGAGCAGTACTTC

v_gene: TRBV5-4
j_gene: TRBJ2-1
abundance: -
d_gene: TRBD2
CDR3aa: CASSPGTSGRQFF
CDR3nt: TGTGCCAGCAGCCCCGGGACTAGCGGGCGCCAGTTCTTC

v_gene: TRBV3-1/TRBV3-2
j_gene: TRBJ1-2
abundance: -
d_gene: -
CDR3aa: CASSHRAGVVYGYTF
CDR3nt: TGTGCCAGCAGCCACCGGGCAGGGGTCGTCTATGGCTACACCTTC

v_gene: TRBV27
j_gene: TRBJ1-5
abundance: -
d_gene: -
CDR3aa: CASRNEGGVQPQHF
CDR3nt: TGTGCCAGCAGGAACGAAGGGGGGGTTCAGCCCCAGCATTTT

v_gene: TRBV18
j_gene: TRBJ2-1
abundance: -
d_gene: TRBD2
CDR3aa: CASSPVAGVSYNEQFF
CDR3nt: TGTGCCAGCTCACCAGTCGCGGGAGTCTCCTACAATGAGCAGTTCTTC

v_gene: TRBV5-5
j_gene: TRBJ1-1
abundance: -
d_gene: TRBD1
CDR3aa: CASSLGAGGVNTEAFF
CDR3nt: TGTGCCAGCAGCTTGGGGGCAGGGGGCGTGAACACTGAAGCTTTCTTT

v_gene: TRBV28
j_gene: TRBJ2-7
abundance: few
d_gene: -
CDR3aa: CASSLSSGQLREQYF
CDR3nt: TGTGCCAGCAGTTTATCCTCGGGACAACTCCGCGAGCAGTACTTC

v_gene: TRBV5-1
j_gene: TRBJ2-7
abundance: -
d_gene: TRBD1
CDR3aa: CASSLETGGYEQYF
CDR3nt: TGCGCCAGCAGCTTGGAGACAGGGGGCTACGAGCAGTACTTC

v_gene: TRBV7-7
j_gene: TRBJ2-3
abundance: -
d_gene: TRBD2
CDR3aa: CASSPVAGASTDTQYF
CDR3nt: TGTGCCAGCAGCCCGGTAGCGGGAGCGAGCACAGATACGCAGTATTTT

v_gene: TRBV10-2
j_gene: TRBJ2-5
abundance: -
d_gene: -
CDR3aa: CASSESGAAYQETQYF
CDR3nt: TGCGCCAGCAGTGAGTCGGGAGCGGCGTACCAAGAGACCCAGTACTTC

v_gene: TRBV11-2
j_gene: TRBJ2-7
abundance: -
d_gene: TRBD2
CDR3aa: CASSLVGAGAATYEQYF
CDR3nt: TGTGCCAGCAGCTTGGTAGGAGCGGGGGCCGCCACCTACGAGCAGTACTTC

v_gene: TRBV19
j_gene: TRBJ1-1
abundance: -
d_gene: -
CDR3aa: CASSTPGLNTEAFF
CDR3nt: TGTGCCAGTAGTACCCCAGGTTTGAACACTGAAGCTTTCTTT

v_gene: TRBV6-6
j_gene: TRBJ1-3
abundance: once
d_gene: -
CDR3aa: CASSTSGTGNTIYF
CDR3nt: TGTGCCAGCAGTACCTCAGGGACTGGAAACACCATATATTTT

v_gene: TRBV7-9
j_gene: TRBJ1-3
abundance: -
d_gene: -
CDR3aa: CASSTRSWRDAGSGNTIYF
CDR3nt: TGTGCCAGCAGCACCCGTAGTTGGAGGGACGCGGGCTCTGGAAACACCATATATTTT